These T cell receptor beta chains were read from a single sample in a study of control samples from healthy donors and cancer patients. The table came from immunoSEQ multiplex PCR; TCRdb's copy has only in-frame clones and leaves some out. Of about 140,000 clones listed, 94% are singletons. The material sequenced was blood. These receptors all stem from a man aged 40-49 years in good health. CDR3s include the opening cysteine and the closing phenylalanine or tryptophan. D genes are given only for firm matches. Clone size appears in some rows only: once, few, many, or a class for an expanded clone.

CDR3aa: CASSLVVLAGTVDTQYF; CDR3nt: TGTGCCAGCAGCTTAGTAGTACTAGCGGGTACGGTAGATACGCAGTATTTT; j_gene: TRBJ2-3; v_gene: TRBV7-8; abundance: .; d_gene: TRBD2
CDR3aa: CASRPGGSSGNTIYF; CDR3nt: TGTGCCAGCAGACCCGGCGGCAGCTCTGGAAACACCATATATTTT; j_gene: TRBJ1-3; v_gene: TRBV6-5; abundance: .; d_gene: .
CDR3aa: CASTIPGGTQYF; CDR3nt: TGTGCCAGCACCATACCGGGGGGGACCCAGTACTTC; j_gene: TRBJ2-5; v_gene: TRBV12-3/TRBV12-4; abundance: .; d_gene: TRBD2
CDR3aa: CASSPRGDGNQPQHF; CDR3nt: TGTGCCAGCAGCCCCCGTGGAGATGGCAATCAGCCCCAGCATTTT; j_gene: TRBJ1-5; v_gene: TRBV9; abundance: .; d_gene: .
CDR3aa: CASSVSQGDTGELFF; CDR3nt: TGCGCCAGCAGCGTTTCACAGGGGGACACCGGGGAGCTGTTTTTT; j_gene: TRBJ2-2; v_gene: TRBV5-1; abundance: .; d_gene: TRBD1
CDR3aa: CAWRWGDYTGGYTF; CDR3nt: TGTGCCTGGAGGTGGGGGGACTACACGGGTGGCTACACCTTC; j_gene: TRBJ1-2; v_gene: TRBV30; abundance: .; d_gene: .
CDR3aa: CASSVSIPKGGDQPQHF; CDR3nt: TGTGCCAGCAGCGTTTCAATTCCTAAGGGGGGAGATCAGCCCCAGCATTTT; j_gene: TRBJ1-5; v_gene: TRBV6-2/TRBV6-3; abundance: .; d_gene: .
CDR3aa: CTSSLISGEQYF; CDR3nt: TGTACCAGCAGCTTAATATCTGGCGAGCAGTACTTC; j_gene: TRBJ2-7; v_gene: TRBV13; abundance: .; d_gene: .
CDR3aa: CASSPPGGTEAFF; CDR3nt: TGTGCCAGCAGTCCCCCAGGGGGCACTGAAGCTTTCTTT; j_gene: TRBJ1-1; v_gene: TRBV6-5; abundance: .; d_gene: TRBD1
CDR3aa: CASTEGRGSDEQYF; CDR3nt: TGTGCCAGCACAGAGGGACGGGGGAGTGACGAGCAGTACTTC; j_gene: TRBJ2-7; v_gene: TRBV2; abundance: .; d_gene: .
CDR3aa: CASRIQGPGNTIYF; CDR3nt: TGTGCCAGCAGGATACAGGGTCCTGGAAACACCATATATTTT; j_gene: TRBJ1-3; v_gene: TRBV28; abundance: .; d_gene: .
CDR3aa: CSASTANNSPLHF; CDR3nt: TGCAGTGCTAGTACAGCGAATAATTCACCCCTCCACTTT; j_gene: TRBJ1-6; v_gene: TRBV20-1; abundance: once; d_gene: .
CDR3aa: CASRTGDRGREQYF; CDR3nt: TGTGCCAGCAGGACTGGGGACAGGGGGCGCGAGCAGTACTTC; j_gene: TRBJ2-7; v_gene: TRBV6-6; abundance: once; d_gene: TRBD1
CDR3aa: CASSREAAQYF; CDR3nt: TGTGCCAGCAGCCGGGAAGCGGCCCAGTACTTC; j_gene: TRBJ2-5; v_gene: TRBV7-9; abundance: .; d_gene: .
CDR3aa: CASSPLRGERGF; CDR3nt: TGTGCCAGCAGCCCCCTTCGGGGGGAGAGGGGGTTT; j_gene: TRBJ2-3; v_gene: TRBV7-2; abundance: .; d_gene: .
CDR3aa: CASSQEGARVWYNEQFF; CDR3nt: TGTGCCAGCAGCCAAGAGGGTGCAAGGGTGTGGTACAATGAGCAGTTCTTC; j_gene: TRBJ2-1; v_gene: TRBV14; abundance: .; d_gene: .
CDR3aa: CASSLSWGHRSYEQYF; CDR3nt: TGTGCCAGCAGTTTATCCTGGGGGCATCGATCCTACGAGCAGTACTTC; j_gene: TRBJ2-7; v_gene: TRBV27; abundance: once; d_gene: .
CDR3aa: CASSMGQGRETQYF; CDR3nt: TGCGCCAGCAGCATGGGACAGGGGAGGGAGACCCAGTACTTC; j_gene: TRBJ2-5; v_gene: TRBV5-1; abundance: .; d_gene: TRBD1
CDR3aa: CASSEAVGEGASEAFF; CDR3nt: TGTGCCAGCAGTGAAGCTGTGGGGGAGGGGGCTTCTGAAGCTTTCTTT; j_gene: TRBJ1-1; v_gene: TRBV6-1; abundance: .; d_gene: TRBD1
CDR3aa: CASSLQGWSQPQHF; CDR3nt: TGTGCCAGTAGCCTACAGGGATGGAGTCAGCCCCAGCATTTT; j_gene: TRBJ1-5; v_gene: TRBV19; abundance: .; d_gene: .
CDR3aa: CASSPGGIGYGYTF; CDR3nt: TGTGCCAGCAGCCCCGGGGGTATCGGGTATGGCTACACCTTC; j_gene: TRBJ1-2; v_gene: TRBV4-2; abundance: .; d_gene: .
CDR3aa: CASSFVERNSWTEAFF; CDR3nt: TGTGCCAGCAGCTTTGTGGAACGGAATTCATGGACTGAAGCTTTCTTT; j_gene: TRBJ1-1; v_gene: TRBV7-8; abundance: once; d_gene: .
CDR3aa: CASSVDIGSNYGYTF; CDR3nt: TGTGCCAGCAGCGTAGATATAGGGTCTAACTATGGCTACACCTTC; j_gene: TRBJ1-2; v_gene: TRBV9; abundance: .; d_gene: .
CDR3aa: CASSVGGETQYF; CDR3nt: TGTGCCAGCAGCGTTGGGGGAGAGACCCAGTACTTC; j_gene: TRBJ2-5; v_gene: TRBV9; abundance: once; d_gene: .
CDR3aa: CASSLHSGNTIYF; CDR3nt: TGTGCCAGCAGCTTACACTCTGGAAACACCATATATTTT; j_gene: TRBJ1-3; v_gene: TRBV12-3/TRBV12-4; abundance: .; d_gene: .
CDR3aa: CASSLHMGRSGKETQYF; CDR3nt: TGTGCCAGCAGTTTACATATGGGGAGGAGCGGGAAGGAGACCCAGTACTTC; j_gene: TRBJ2-5; v_gene: TRBV28; abundance: .; d_gene: TRBD2
CDR3aa: CASSTTGGNSPLHF; CDR3nt: TGTGCCAGCAGTACAACAGGGGGGAATTCACCCCTCCACTTT; j_gene: TRBJ1-6; v_gene: TRBV6-5; abundance: .; d_gene: TRBD1
CDR3aa: CASSPTGGLSSGANVLTF; CDR3nt: TGTGCCAGCTCACCGACAGGGGGCCTATCCTCTGGGGCCAACGTCCTGACTTTC; j_gene: TRBJ2-6; v_gene: TRBV18; abundance: .; d_gene: TRBD1
CDR3aa: CASSLAGGSDTQYF; CDR3nt: TGTGCCAGCAGCTTAGCGGGGGGATCAGATACGCAGTATTTT; j_gene: TRBJ2-3; v_gene: TRBV11-1; abundance: .; d_gene: .
CDR3aa: CATSDLGNQGYTF; CDR3nt: TGTGCCACCAGTGATTTGGGCAATCAAGGCTACACCTTC; j_gene: TRBJ1-2; v_gene: TRBV24-1; abundance: .; d_gene: .
CDR3aa: CASRPPGQGAGEAFF; CDR3nt: TGTGCCAGCAGACCACCGGGACAGGGGGCTGGTGAAGCTTTCTTT; j_gene: TRBJ1-1; v_gene: TRBV6-5; abundance: .; d_gene: TRBD1
CDR3aa: CASSFSTGTGDYEQYF; CDR3nt: TGTGCCAGCAGTTTCTCCACCGGGACAGGTGATTACGAGCAGTACTTC; j_gene: TRBJ2-7; v_gene: TRBV6-2/TRBV6-3; abundance: .; d_gene: TRBD1
CDR3aa: CASSPRQGSSYERYF; CDR3nt: TGTGCCAGCAGTCCCCGACAGGGGAGCTCCTACGAGCGGTACTTC; j_gene: TRBJ2-7; v_gene: TRBV27; abundance: .; d_gene: TRBD1
CDR3aa: CASSPAGYTGELFF; CDR3nt: TGCGCCTCCAGCCCAGCCGGCTACACCGGGGAGCTGTTTTTT; j_gene: TRBJ2-2; v_gene: TRBV5-1; abundance: .; d_gene: .
CDR3aa: CASSQTPNTEAFF; CDR3nt: TGTGCCAGCAGTCAGACACCGAACACTGAAGCTTTCTTT; j_gene: TRBJ1-1; v_gene: TRBV13; abundance: .; d_gene: .
CDR3aa: CASTDGWGLNAREQYF; CDR3nt: TGTGCCAGTACCGACGGGTGGGGCCTAAACGCCCGCGAGCAGTACTTC; j_gene: TRBJ2-7; v_gene: TRBV19; abundance: .; d_gene: .
CDR3aa: CASSEGGGAQPQHF; CDR3nt: TGTGCCAGCAGTGAGGGCGGGGGGGCCCAGCCCCAGCATTTT; j_gene: TRBJ1-5; v_gene: TRBV2; abundance: .; d_gene: .
CDR3aa: CASSLEGVTDTQYF; CDR3nt: TGTGCCAGCAGCTTGGAGGGGGTGACGGATACGCAGTATTTT; j_gene: TRBJ2-3; v_gene: TRBV5-8; abundance: .; d_gene: .
CDR3aa: CASSLGRGTEAFF; CDR3nt: TGTGCCAGCAGCTTAGGTCGGGGAACTGAAGCTTTCTTT; j_gene: TRBJ1-1; v_gene: TRBV11-3; abundance: .; d_gene: .
CDR3aa: CASSLYRTDTEAFF; CDR3nt: TGTGCCAGCAGTTTATACAGGACGGACACTGAAGCTTTCTTT; j_gene: TRBJ1-1; v_gene: TRBV27; abundance: .; d_gene: .
CDR3aa: CASGVRDKNIQYF; CDR3nt: TGTGCCAGCGGAGTGAGGGACAAAAACATTCAGTACTTC; j_gene: TRBJ2-4; v_gene: TRBV27; abundance: .; d_gene: .
CDR3aa: CASSESLSTEAFF; CDR3nt: TGTGCCAGCAGTGAATCATTGAGTACTGAAGCTTTCTTT; j_gene: TRBJ1-1; v_gene: TRBV2; abundance: few; d_gene: .
CDR3aa: CASSQDEGSYNEQFF; CDR3nt: TGTGCCAGCAGCCAAGACGAAGGGTCCTACAATGAGCAGTTCTTC; j_gene: TRBJ2-1; v_gene: TRBV4-2; abundance: .; d_gene: .
CDR3aa: CATSRDRRGYQETQYF; CDR3nt: TGTGCCACCAGCAGAGATCGGCGGGGGTACCAAGAGACCCAGTACTTC; j_gene: TRBJ2-5; v_gene: TRBV15; abundance: .; d_gene: TRBD2
CDR3aa: CASSESNVGNQPQHF; CDR3nt: TGCGCCAGCAGTGAGTCGAACGTGGGCAATCAGCCCCAGCATTTT; j_gene: TRBJ1-5; v_gene: TRBV10-2; abundance: .; d_gene: .
CDR3aa: CASSLGSNQPQHF; CDR3nt: TGTGCCAGCAGCCTTGGTAGCAATCAGCCCCAGCATTTT; j_gene: TRBJ1-5; v_gene: TRBV11-2; abundance: .; d_gene: .
CDR3aa: CASREGAGKGYTF; CDR3nt: TGTGCCAGCAGAGAGGGGGCGGGAAAGGGCTACACCTTC; j_gene: TRBJ1-2; v_gene: TRBV28; abundance: once; d_gene: TRBD1
CDR3aa: CASSGWTSNNEQFF; CDR3nt: TGTGCCAGCTCCGGGTGGACTTCCAACAATGAGCAGTTCTTC; j_gene: TRBJ2-1; v_gene: TRBV18; abundance: .; d_gene: .
CDR3aa: CASSPGLAGEETQYF; CDR3nt: TGTGCCAGCAGTCCGGGACTAGCGGGAGAAGAGACCCAGTACTTC; j_gene: TRBJ2-5; v_gene: TRBV3-1/TRBV3-2; abundance: .; d_gene: TRBD2
CDR3aa: CASSYSPWTLNEKLFF; CDR3nt: TGTGCCAGCAGTTACTCCCCGTGGACCCTTAATGAAAAACTGTTTTTT; j_gene: TRBJ1-4; v_gene: TRBV6-5; abundance: .; d_gene: .
CDR3aa: CASSAGHYGYTF; CDR3nt: TGCGCCAGCAGCGCCGGGCACTATGGCTACACCTTC; j_gene: TRBJ1-2; v_gene: TRBV10-2; abundance: .; d_gene: .
CDR3aa: CASSQVRGFYNSPLHF; CDR3nt: TGTGCCAGCAGCCAAGTGCGGGGGTTCTATAATTCACCCCTCCACTTT; j_gene: TRBJ1-6; v_gene: TRBV3-1/TRBV3-2; abundance: .; d_gene: .
CDR3aa: CASSEAAAVGNTIYF; CDR3nt: TGTGCCAGCAGTGAAGCGGCGGCAGTCGGAAACACCATATATTTT; j_gene: TRBJ1-3; v_gene: TRBV6-1; abundance: .; d_gene: .
CDR3aa: CASSSYTQTGGSYGYTF; CDR3nt: TGTGCCAGCAGCTCCTACACTCAGACAGGGGGGAGCTATGGCTACACCTTC; j_gene: TRBJ1-2; v_gene: TRBV5-6; abundance: .; d_gene: TRBD1
CDR3aa: CASSESGGGGYTF; CDR3nt: TGTGCCAGCAGTGAATCAGGAGGGGGGGGCTACACCTTC; j_gene: TRBJ1-2; v_gene: TRBV6-1; abundance: .; d_gene: .
CDR3aa: CASSWNSELNEQFF; CDR3nt: TGTGCCAGCAGCTGGAATAGCGAGCTTAATGAGCAGTTCTTC; j_gene: TRBJ2-1; v_gene: TRBV7-9; abundance: .; d_gene: .
CDR3aa: CATGGPQVDEHF; CDR3nt: TGTGCCACCGGCGGGCCTCAAGTCGATGAGCACTTC; j_gene: TRBJ2-7; v_gene: TRBV10-3; abundance: .; d_gene: .
CDR3aa: CATSDTGKSQPQHF; CDR3nt: TGTGCCACCAGTGACACCGGGAAGAGTCAGCCCCAGCATTTT; j_gene: TRBJ1-5; v_gene: TRBV24-1; abundance: .; d_gene: .
CDR3aa: CSVATGTRSYEQYF; CDR3nt: TGCAGCGTTGCCACCGGGACTCGTTCCTACGAGCAGTACTTC; j_gene: TRBJ2-7; v_gene: TRBV29-1; abundance: .; d_gene: .